This T cell receptor beta chain was observed in a study of blood T cell repertoires in COVID-19. Here immunoSEQ multiplex PCR was the method, and the copy in TCRdb shows in-frame clones only, minus some. The profile shows hundreds of thousands of clones, around 87% of them singletons. Germline V gene lookup returns CDR1 LGHDT and CDR2 YNNKEL (reference sequence). The CDR3 is 14 amino acids. The ends lost 5 bases at V and 5 bases at J; junction bases unmatched: 8. The sequenced sample consisted of peripheral blood. This clonotype was sampled from a woman in her forties or fifties who had recovered from COVID-19. This chain connects TRBV3-1 (or the pseudogene TRBV3-2) to TRBJ2-7; 8 bases line up with TRBD1. CDR3 sequence: CASSIGQGRDEQYF. CDR3 sequence (DNA): TGTGCCAGCAGCATAGGACAGGGAAGGGACGAGCAGTACTTC.